This paragraph covers one T cell receptor (beta chain) sequence. Data came from immunoSEQ multiplex PCR; TCRdb stores just in-frame clones and leaves some out. The sample has roughly 230,000 clones; 80% to 90% are singletons. The sample is drawn from a study of blood T cell repertoires in COVID-19. This CDR3 region has 11 residues. CDR1 is DFQATT, CDR2 SNEGSKA, per germline (reference sequence). V was pared by 5 bases and J by 13 bases, with 15 bases between. Source material: peripheral blood. The chain recombines TRBV20-1 with TRBJ2-1, with D maybe TRBD1 (6 bases). This receptor was identified in a woman aged 40 to 49 who had recovered from COVID-19. The CDR3 DNA is TGCAGTGCTTACGCTCGGGGACAACAGTTCTTC. Amino acid sequence: CSAYARGQQFF.